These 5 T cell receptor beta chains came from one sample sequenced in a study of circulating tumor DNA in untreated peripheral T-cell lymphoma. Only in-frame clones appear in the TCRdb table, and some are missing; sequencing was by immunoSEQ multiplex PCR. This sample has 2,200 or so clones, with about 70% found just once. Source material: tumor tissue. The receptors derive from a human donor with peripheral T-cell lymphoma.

CDR3 in DNA: TGTGCCAGCAGCTCGGACAGGGGGCAAGAGACCCAGTACTTC. It specifies CASSSDRGQETQYF. The chain uses TRBV11-3 and TRBJ2-5; 10 nucleotides line up with TRBD1. Germline lookup yields CDR1 SGHNT and CDR2 YENEEA. The CDR3 is made up of 14 amino acids. V gave up 4 bases and J gave up 2 bases; unmatched junction bases: 1.

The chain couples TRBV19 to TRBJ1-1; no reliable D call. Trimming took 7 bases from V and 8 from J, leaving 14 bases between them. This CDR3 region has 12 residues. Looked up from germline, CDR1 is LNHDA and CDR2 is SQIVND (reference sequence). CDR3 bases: TGTGCCAGTAACCTTAGGGCAGGAGAAGCTTTCTTT. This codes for CASNLRAGEAFF. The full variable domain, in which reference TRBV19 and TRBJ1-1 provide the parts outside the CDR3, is DGGITQSPKYLFRKEGQNVTLSCEQNLNHDAMYWYRQDPGQGLRLIYYSQIVNDFQKGDIAEGYSVSREKKESFPLTVTSAQKNPTAFYLCASNLRAGEAFFGQGTRLTVV.

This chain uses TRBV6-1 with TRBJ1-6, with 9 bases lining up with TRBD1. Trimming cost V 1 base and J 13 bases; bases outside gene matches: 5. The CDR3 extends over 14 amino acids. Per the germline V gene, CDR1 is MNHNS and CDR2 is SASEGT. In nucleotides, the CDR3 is TGTGCCAGCAGTGAAGGGGACAGGGTTGCCCCCCTCCACTTT. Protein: CASSEGDRVAPLHF.

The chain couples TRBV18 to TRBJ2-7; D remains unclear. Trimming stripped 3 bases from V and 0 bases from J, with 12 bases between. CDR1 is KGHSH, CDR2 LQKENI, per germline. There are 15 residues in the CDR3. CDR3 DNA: TGTGCCAGCTCACCCACGAGCGTGGACTCCTACGAGCAGTACTTC. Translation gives CASSPTSVDSYEQYF.

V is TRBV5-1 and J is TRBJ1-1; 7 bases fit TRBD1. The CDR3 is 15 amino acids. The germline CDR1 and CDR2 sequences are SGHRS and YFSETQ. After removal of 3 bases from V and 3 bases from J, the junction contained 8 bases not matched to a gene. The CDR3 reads CASSYKQGQDTEAFF. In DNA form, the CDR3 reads TGCGCCAGCAGCTATAAACAGGGGCAGGACACTGAAGCTTTCTTT.